This T cell receptor (beta chain) emerged from a study of sequential checkpoint blockade in melanoma. Study overall: Randomization was 1:1 between first-line nivolumab→ipilimumab and ipilimumab→nivolumab. Each arm's sequence ended with maintenance nivolumab.

As for treatment: randomized to nivolumab then ipilimumab (arm A) or the reverse (arm B). None of the patients previously received DNA-damaging chemotherapy. PBMC sorting kept live CD3+CD8+ cells without CD19 or CD56. Assay used: immunoSEQ multiplex PCR; TCRdb lists only in-frame clones, some missing. The repertoire holds about 21,000 clones, with approximately 81% as singletons. Trimming at V came to 4 bases and at J to 0 bases, leaving 2 bases not matched to a gene. Per the germline V gene, CDR1 is SGHRS and CDR2 is YFSETQ. The CDR3 length is 15 residues. This clone has more than one count but fewer than ten.

The clonotype comes from a human donor with melanoma. The sample in question was CD8+ T cells sorted from blood (inferred from file names), obtained from a patient given nivolumab and ipilimumab in sequence. J is TRBJ1-1 and V is TRBV5-1; TRBD1 agrees at 11 bases. The CDR3 bases are TGCGCCAGCAGCCGGACAGGGGGCATGAACACTGAAGCTTTCTTT. Translation gives CASSRTGGMNTEAFF.